This TCR beta chain appears in the sequencing data of a study of blood T cell repertoires in COVID-19. The overall study: The United States, Italy and Spain provided the acute and convalescent COVID-19 samples. PBMCs, B-cell-depleted T cells, or T cells were the source of the cDNA or gDNA that made up the material.

In this sample, this clone turned up a few times. How the authors handled the data: It was from reference gene primer amplification that nucleated cell counts were estimated. TCRdb's copy holds only in-frame clones and misses some; the assay was immunoSEQ multiplex PCR. The DNA gave D and trimming, while V, J and clone size come from that table. The data show 250,000 or so clones, with roughly 77% seen just once and 3.3% held by the top ten. The germline V gene encodes CDR1 LNHDA and CDR2 SQIVND (reference sequence). The CDR3 totals 14 residues. V was pared by 8 bases and J by 2 bases, with 7 bases of the junction left unmatched.

The sample taken for sequencing was peripheral blood. The V gene is TRBV19, the J gene TRBJ2-7, with 9 bases that match TRBD1. The sequence derives from a woman of 80 years or more with acute or convalescent COVID-19. The CDR3 DNA reads as TGTGCCAGTGCCCTTGGACAGGGGACCTACGAGCAGTACTTC. It is translated as CASALGQGTYEQYF.